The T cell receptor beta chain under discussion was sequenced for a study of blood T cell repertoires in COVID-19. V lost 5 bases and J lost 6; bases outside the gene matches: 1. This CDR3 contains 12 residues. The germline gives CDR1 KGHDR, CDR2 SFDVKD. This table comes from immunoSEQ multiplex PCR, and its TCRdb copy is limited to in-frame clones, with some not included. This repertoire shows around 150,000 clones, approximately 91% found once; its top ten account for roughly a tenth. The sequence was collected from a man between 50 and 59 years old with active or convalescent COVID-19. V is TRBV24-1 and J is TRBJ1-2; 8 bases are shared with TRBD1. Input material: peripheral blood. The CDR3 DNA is TGTGCCACCAGTGGGACAGGGAATGGCTACACCTTC. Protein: CATSGTGNGYTF.